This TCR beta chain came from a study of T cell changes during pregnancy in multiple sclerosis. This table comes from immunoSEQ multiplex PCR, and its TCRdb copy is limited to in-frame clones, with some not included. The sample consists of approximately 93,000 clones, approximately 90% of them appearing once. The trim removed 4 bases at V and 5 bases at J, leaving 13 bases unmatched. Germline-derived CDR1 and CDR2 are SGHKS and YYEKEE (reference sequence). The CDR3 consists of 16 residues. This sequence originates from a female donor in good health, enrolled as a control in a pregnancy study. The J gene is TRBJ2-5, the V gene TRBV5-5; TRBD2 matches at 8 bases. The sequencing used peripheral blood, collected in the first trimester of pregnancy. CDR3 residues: CASSPIFAGGGETQYF. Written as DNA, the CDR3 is TGTGCCAGCAGCCCCATCTTTGCGGGGGGCGGTGAGACCCAGTACTTC.